The clone carrying this TCR beta chain was seen once. The entry originates in a study of blood T cell repertoires in COVID-19. CDR3 length equals 13 residues. V was clipped by 7 bases and J by 7 bases, with 14 bases between them. Germline loops: CDR1 MDHEN, CDR2 SYDVKM. Assay used: immunoSEQ multiplex PCR; TCRdb lists only in-frame clones, some missing. The sample includes nearly 300,000 clones, around 92% seen only once; the top ten take 2.5% to 3.5%. The chain links TRBV28 to TRBJ1-3; no definite D call. The TCR was taken from a woman between 45 and 65 years old who had been exposed to COVID-19. The sequenced sample was PBMCs or T cells enriched from blood (not recorded which). The CDR3 DNA sequence: TGTGCCAGCACTGGATCGACTGCTAACACCATATATTTT. Amino acid sequence: CASTGSTANTIYF.